The clone carrying this TCR beta chain was counted many times. Its antigen is undetermined. These data come from a study of T cell repertoires in cytomegalovirus infection. Whole-study context: Public signatures in TCR beta pointed to CMV infection and matching HLA type.

Whole-study findings and limits: Identification of carriers of CMV plus the relevant HLA was performed using cumulative public TCR beta family frequency. Dominant in the ex vivo response were TCR beta clonotypes restricted by HLA-C and specific for CMV.

This CDR3 contains 13 residues. Germline values: CDR1 SGHTA, CDR2 FQGNSA. V was cut by 1 base and J by 4 bases, with 8 bases left in between. TCRdb analysed the reads with MiXCR anew, one entry per CDR3 protein. The data hold 250,000 to 300,000 distinct CDR3 sequences, with roughly 13% observed a single time. The chain links TRBV7-2 to TRBJ2-7; unclear D gene. Material for sequencing was PBMCs. This TCR was recovered from a human donor in good health (CMV status not recorded). Some clones in this sample may be carry-over from other donors' samples. The CDR3 sequence: CASSLVSEYEQYF. In DNA, the CDR3 is TGTGCCAGCAGCTTAGTTTCCGAATACGAGCAGTACTTC.